The sample holds many counts of the clone carrying this TCR beta chain. This specimen belongs to a study of T cells in Graves' hyperthyroidism and ophthalmopathy. From RNA transcripts, TCR beta CDR3 regions were amplified. In the first-round RT-PCR of the TCR CDR3, the HTBI primer set was used. TCRdb re-derived calls from the multiplex PCR reads in MiXCR, one entry per CDR3 protein. Among approximately 610,000 distinct CDR3 sequences listed, roughly 14% were seen once. After removal of 2 bases from V and 6 bases from J, the junction contained 11 bases not matched to a gene. Germline V CDR1 and CDR2: MDHEN, SYDVKM. This CDR3 is built from 16 residues.

The chain has TRBV28 and TRBJ1-2; 8 nucleotides align to TRBD1. This receptor was identified in a middle-aged woman with Graves' ophthalmopathy. Material for sequencing was blood. This chain's CDR3 is CASSLGGQGARDGYTF. The CDR3 DNA is TGTGCCAGCAGTTTAGGGGGGCAGGGGGCGCGGGATGGCTACACCTTC.